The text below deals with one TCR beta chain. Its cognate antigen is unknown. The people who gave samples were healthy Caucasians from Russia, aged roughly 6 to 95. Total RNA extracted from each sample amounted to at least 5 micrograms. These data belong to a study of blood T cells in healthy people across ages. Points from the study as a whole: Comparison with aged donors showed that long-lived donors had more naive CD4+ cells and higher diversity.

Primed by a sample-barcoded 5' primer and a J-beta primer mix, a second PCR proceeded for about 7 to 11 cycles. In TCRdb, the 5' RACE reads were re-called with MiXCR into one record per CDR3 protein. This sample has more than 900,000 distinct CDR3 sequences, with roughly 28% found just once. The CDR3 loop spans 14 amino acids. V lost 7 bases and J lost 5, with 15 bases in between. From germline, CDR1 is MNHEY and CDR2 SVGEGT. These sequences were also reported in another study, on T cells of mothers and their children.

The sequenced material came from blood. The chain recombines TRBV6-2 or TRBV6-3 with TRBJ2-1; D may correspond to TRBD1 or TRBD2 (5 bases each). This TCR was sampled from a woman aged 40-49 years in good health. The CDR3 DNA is TGTGCCAGCAAACGATGGGACCCCAACAATGAGCAGTTCTTC. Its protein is CASKRWDPNNEQFF.